This T cell receptor beta chain was identified during a study of blood T cell repertoires in COVID-19. Background on the study: Acute-phase and convalescent COVID-19 samples originated in the United States, Italy and Spain. In each case, the material was cDNA or gDNA derived from T cells, B-cell-depleted T cells, or PBMCs.

Sequencing was performed with immunoSEQ multiplex PCR; in TCRdb, only in-frame clones are kept and a portion is missing. Here the sample spans 220,000 or so clones, about 86% being singletons. This CDR3 has 14 residues. Trimming removed 6 bases from V and 6 bases from J; junction bases left unmatched: 8. CDR1 MNHEY and CDR2 SVGAGI come from the germline V gene. The sequenced material came from peripheral blood. The clonotype was recovered from a woman aged 25-40 years who had recovered from COVID-19. This chain connects TRBV6-5 to TRBJ2-1; 7 bases fit TRBD1. The CDR3 DNA follows: TGTGCCAGCAGCGCAGGGGGATTGGTCAATGAGCAGTTCTTC. It yields the protein CASSAGGLVNEQFF.